A selection of T cell receptor beta chains follows, all from one sample in a study of cytomegalovirus exposure and HLA in healthy donors. The repertoire was sequenced with immunoSEQ multiplex PCR; TCRdb's copy has only in-frame clones and lacks some. The sample holds 250,000 to 400,000 clones, approximately 91% seen once. Sequencing was done on a sample of PBMCs. These receptors originate from a man aged 30 to 45 in good health and CMV-seronegative. CDR3s include the opening cysteine and the closing phenylalanine or tryptophan. Each record gives: J gene, clone size, V gene, D gene, CDR3 DNA, CDR3 protein. A D gene is named only where the DNA matches it firmly. Clone size is not always given. Where it is, it says once, few, many or a class for expanded clones.

>TRBJ2-5|.|TRBV7-9|TRBD1
TGTGCCAGCCCGCCCCCGGGACAGGGGGAGCAAGAGACCCAGTACTTC
CASPPPGQGEQETQYF
>TRBJ1-2|.|TRBV5-1|.
TGCGCCAGCAGCTTGTCCAGGGGTACTAACTATGGCTACACCTTC
CASSLSRGTNYGYTF
>TRBJ1-2|.|TRBV27|.
TGTGCCAGCAAAAACGACGGGTCCTATGGCTACACCTTC
CASKNDGSYGYTF
>TRBJ1-4|.|TRBV11-2|TRBD1
TGTGCCAGCAGCTGGGGGACAGGGGGAAATGAAAAACTGTTTTTT
CASSWGTGGNEKLFF
>TRBJ2-7|.|TRBV19|.
TGTGCCAGTAGTATGAAGGGGGGGGAGCAGTACTTC
CASSMKGGEQYF
>TRBJ1-1|few|TRBV29-1|.
TGCAGCGTTGACGGAGGGAGCACTGAAGCTTTCTTT
CSVDGGSTEAFF
>TRBJ2-7|.|TRBV2|TRBD1
TGTGCCAGCAGCGGAGGGGACAGGTCCCACGAGCAGTACTTC
CASSGGDRSHEQYF
>TRBJ1-3|.|TRBV5-1|.
TGCGCCAGCAGCCACCTAGATGCGGGCTCTGGAAACACCATATATTTT
CASSHLDAGSGNTIYF
>TRBJ1-4|.|TRBV13|TRBD1
TGTGCCAGCAGCTCAGGACAGGATGAAAAACTGTTTTTT
CASSSGQDEKLFF
>TRBJ2-3|once|TRBV13|TRBD2
TGTGCCAGCAGCTCCGCTAGCGGGGGGCTTGATACGCAGTATTTT
CASSSASGGLDTQYF
>TRBJ2-5|.|TRBV9|TRBD1
TGTGCCAGCAGCGTGGGGGCCGGGACAGGGAACCAAGAGACCCAGTACTTC
CASSVGAGTGNQETQYF
>TRBJ1-2|.|TRBV5-4|TRBD1
TGTGCCAGCAGGTTCCGGGACAGGGGCTATGGCTACACCTTC
CASRFRDRGYGYTF
>TRBJ1-3|few|TRBV4-1|.
TGCGCCAGCAGCCGCAAGACCCAGGGGCAAGGAAACACCATATATTTT
CASSRKTQGQGNTIYF
>TRBJ1-5|.|TRBV10-3|TRBD1
TGTGCCATCAGTGAGTCGACAGGGCTCGGGGATCAGCCCCAGCATTTT
CAISESTGLGDQPQHF
>TRBJ2-7|.|TRBV7-2|.
TGTGCCAGCAGCTCCTCACGGGCCTACGAGCAGTACTTC
CASSSSRAYEQYF
>TRBJ1-1|.|TRBV6-6|.
TGTGCCAGCAGCTACCATGGAGGGCTTGAAGCTTTCTTT
CASSYHGGLEAFF
>TRBJ2-3|.|TRBV5-1|TRBD2
TGCGCCAGCAGCTTGGTTGGGACTAGCGCAGATACGCAGTATTTT
CASSLVGTSADTQYF
>TRBJ2-2|.|TRBV15|.
TGTGCCACCAGCAGAGTAGTAGCGGCGAACACCGGGGAGCTGTTTTTT
CATSRVVAANTGELFF
>TRBJ1-6|.|TRBV19|.
TGTGCCAGTAGTATCACAAGAAGCGAAAATTCACCCCTCCACTTT
CASSITRSENSPLHF